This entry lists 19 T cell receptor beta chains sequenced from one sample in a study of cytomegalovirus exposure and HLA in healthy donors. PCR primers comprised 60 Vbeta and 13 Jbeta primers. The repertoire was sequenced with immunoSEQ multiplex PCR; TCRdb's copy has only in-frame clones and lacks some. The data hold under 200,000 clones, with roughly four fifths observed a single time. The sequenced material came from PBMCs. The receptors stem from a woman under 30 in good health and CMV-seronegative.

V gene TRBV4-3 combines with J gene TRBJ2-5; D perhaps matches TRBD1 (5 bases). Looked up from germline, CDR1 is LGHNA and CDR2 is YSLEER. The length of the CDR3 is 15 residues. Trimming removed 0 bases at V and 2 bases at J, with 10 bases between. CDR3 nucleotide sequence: TGCGCCAGCAGCCAAGAAGGCAGGGAACAAGAGACCCAGTACTTC. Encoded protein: CASSQEGREQETQYF.

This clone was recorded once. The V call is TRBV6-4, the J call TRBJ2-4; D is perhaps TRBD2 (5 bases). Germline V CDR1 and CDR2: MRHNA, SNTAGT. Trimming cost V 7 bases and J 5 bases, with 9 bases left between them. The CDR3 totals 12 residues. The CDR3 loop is CASTGKENIQYF. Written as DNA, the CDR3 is TGTGCCAGCACCGGGAAAGAAAACATTCAGTACTTC.

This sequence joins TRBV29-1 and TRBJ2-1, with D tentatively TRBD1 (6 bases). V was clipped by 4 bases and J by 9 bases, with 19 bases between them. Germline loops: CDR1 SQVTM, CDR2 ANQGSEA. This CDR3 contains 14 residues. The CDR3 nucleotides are TGCAGCGTTGCTCCCACGATGGGGGCGGTTGAGCAGTTCTTC. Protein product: CSVAPTMGAVEQFF.

In nucleotides, the CDR3 is TGTGCCTGGAGTGGCAGGGCCTTGGGCCCTTTTAATGAAAAACTGTTTTTT. Translated, it gives CAWSGRALGPFNEKLFF. V usage is TRBV30 and J usage is TRBJ1-4; possibly TRBD1 for D (5 bases). From germline, CDR1 is GTSNPN and CDR2 SVGIG (reference sequence). CDR3 size: 17 residues. Trimming shortened V by 1 base and J by 4 bases, and 19 bases separated the two germline ends.

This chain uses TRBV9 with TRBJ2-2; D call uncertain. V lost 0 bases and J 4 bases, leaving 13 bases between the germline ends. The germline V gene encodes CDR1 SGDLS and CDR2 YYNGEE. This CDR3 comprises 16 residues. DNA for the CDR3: TGTGCCAGCAGCGTAGCCTTCTGGCATCTCACCGGGGAGCTGTTTTTT. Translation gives CASSVAFWHLTGELFF.

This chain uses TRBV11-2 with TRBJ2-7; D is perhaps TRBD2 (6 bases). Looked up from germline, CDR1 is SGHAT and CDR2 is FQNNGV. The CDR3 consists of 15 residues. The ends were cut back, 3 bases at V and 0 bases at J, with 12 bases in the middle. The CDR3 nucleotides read TGTGCCAGCAGCTTCTTTCTCGGGAGCTCCTACGAGCAGTACTTC. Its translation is CASSFFLGSSYEQYF.

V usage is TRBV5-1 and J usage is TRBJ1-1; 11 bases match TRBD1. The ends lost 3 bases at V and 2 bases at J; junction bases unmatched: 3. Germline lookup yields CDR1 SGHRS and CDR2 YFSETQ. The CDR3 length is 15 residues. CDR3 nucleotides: TGCGCCAGCAGCTGGGGACAGGGGGGAAACACTGAAGCTTTCTTT. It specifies CASSWGQGGNTEAFF.

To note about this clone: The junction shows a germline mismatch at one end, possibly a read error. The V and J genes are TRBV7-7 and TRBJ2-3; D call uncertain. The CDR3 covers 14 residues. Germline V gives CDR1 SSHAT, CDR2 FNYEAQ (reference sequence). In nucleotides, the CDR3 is TGTGCTAGCAGCTTAGATGCGAAAACAGATACGCAGTATTTT. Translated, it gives CASSLDAKTDTQYF. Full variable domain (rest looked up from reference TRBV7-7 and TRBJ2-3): GAGVSQSPRYKVTKRGQDVTLRCDPISSHATLYWYQQALGQGPEFLTYFNYEAQPDKSGLPSDRFSAERPEGSISTLTIQRTEQRDSAMYRCASSLDAKTDTQYFGPGTRLTVL.

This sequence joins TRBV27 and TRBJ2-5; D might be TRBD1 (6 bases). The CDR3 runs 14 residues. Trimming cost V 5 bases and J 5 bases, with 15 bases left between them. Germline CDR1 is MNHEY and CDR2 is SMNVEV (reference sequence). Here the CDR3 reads CASSPEQGWETQYF. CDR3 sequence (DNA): TGTGCCAGCAGTCCGGAACAGGGTTGGGAGACCCAGTACTTC.

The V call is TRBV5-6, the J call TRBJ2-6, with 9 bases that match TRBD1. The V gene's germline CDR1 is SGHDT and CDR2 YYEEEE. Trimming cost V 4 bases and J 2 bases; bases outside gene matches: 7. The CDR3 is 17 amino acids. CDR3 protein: CASSRGQGTAGANVLTF. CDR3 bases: TGTGCCAGCAGCCGTGGACAGGGGACGGCTGGGGCCAACGTCCTGACTTTC.

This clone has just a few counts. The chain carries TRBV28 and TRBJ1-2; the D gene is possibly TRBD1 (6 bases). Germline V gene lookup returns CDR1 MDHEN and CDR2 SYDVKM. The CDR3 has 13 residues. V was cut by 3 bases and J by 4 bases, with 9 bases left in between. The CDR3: CASSFRGPYGYTF. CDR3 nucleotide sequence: TGTGCCAGCAGTTTCAGGGGACCCTATGGCTACACCTTC.

CDR3 DNA: TGTGCCAGCAGCTTATTGAGGGGGCTAGGGGGTGGGACTGAAGCTTTCTTT. Protein sequence: CASSLLRGLGGGTEAFF. This rearrangement joins TRBV7-2 to TRBJ1-1; TRBD1 matches at 7 bases. Germline V gene lookup returns CDR1 SGHTA and CDR2 FQGNSA. The CDR3 sequence is 17 residues long. The V gene end was trimmed by 2 bases and the J gene end by 5 bases; junction bases not matched to a gene: 14.

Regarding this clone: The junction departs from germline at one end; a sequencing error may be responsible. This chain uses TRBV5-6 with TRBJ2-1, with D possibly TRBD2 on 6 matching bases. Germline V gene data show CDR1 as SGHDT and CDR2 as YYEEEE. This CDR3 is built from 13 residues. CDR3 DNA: TGTGCCAGCAGCTTGGGGGTAGGGACTCTCCAACTCTTC. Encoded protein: CASSLGVGTLQLF.

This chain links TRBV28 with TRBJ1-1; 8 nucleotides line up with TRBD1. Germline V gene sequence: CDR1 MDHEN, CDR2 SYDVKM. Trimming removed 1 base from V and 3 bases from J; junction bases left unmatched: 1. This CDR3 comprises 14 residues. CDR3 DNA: TGTGCCAGCAGTTTATTACAGGGGGACACTGAAGCTTTCTTT. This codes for CASSLLQGDTEAFF.

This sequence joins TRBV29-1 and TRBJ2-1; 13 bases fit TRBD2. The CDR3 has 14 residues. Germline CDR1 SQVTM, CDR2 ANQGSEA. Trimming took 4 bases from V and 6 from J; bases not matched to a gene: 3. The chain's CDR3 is CSVVTSGRANEQFF. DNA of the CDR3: TGCAGCGTTGTTACTAGCGGGAGGGCCAATGAGCAGTTCTTC.

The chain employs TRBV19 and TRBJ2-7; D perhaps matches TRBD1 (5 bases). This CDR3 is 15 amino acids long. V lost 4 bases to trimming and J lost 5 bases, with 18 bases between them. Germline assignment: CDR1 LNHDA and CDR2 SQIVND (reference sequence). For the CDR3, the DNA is TGTGCCAGTAGTACACCTTTGCAGGGCTGTAACGAGCAGTACGTC. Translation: CASSTPLQGCNEQYV.

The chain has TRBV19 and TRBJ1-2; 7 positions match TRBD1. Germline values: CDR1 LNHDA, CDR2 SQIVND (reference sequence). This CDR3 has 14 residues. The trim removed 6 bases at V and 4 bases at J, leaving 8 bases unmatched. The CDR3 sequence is CASRGQRGPYGYTF. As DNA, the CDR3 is TGTGCCAGTAGAGGACAAAGGGGGCCCTATGGCTACACCTTC.

The CDR3 DNA is TGTGCCAGCAGCCAATGGACAGGCTACGAGCAGTACTTC. Translation: CASSQWTGYEQYF. The genes are TRBV14 and TRBJ2-7; TRBD1 agrees at 7 bases. Germline trimming cut 2 bases from V and 3 bases from J; bases unmatched to any gene: 1. CDR1 and CDR2 from the germline V gene are SGHDN and FVKESK. This CDR3 is 13 amino acids long. Using reference TRBV14 and TRBJ2-7 for the parts outside the CDR3, the full variable domain is EAGVTQFPSHSVIEKGQTVTLRCDPISGHDNLYWYRRVMGKEIKFLLHFVKESKQDESGMPNNRFLAERTGGTYSTLKVQPAELEDSGVYFCASSQWTGYEQYFGPGTRLTVT.

The CDR3 region has the DNA TGCGCCAGCAGCCGCCTTGAAGGACAGGGAATGGCAGATACGCAGTATTTT. This gives the protein CASSRLEGQGMADTQYF. This rearrangement joins TRBV4-1 to TRBJ2-3; 8 positions match TRBD1. This CDR3 is 17 amino acids long. J lost 4 bases, V lost 4 bases, and 13 bases had no gene match. Per germline, CDR1 MGHRA and CDR2 YSYEKL.